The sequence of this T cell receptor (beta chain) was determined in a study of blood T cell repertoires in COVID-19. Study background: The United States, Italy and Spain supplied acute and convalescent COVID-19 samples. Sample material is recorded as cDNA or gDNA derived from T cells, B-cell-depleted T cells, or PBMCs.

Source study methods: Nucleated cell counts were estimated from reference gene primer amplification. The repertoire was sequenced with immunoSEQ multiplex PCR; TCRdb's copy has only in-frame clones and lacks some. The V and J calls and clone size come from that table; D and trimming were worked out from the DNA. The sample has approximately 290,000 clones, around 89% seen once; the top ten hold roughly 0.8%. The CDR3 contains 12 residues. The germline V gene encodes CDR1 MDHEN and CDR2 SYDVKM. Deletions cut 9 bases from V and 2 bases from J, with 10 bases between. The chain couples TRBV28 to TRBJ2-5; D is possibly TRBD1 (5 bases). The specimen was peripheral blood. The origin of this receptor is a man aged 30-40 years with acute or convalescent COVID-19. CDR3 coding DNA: TGTGCCAGGATGACAGATCAAGAGACCCAGTACTTC. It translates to CARMTDQETQYF.